The T cell receptor (beta chain) described here comes from a study of cytomegalovirus exposure and HLA in healthy donors. At the level of the study: Early release data held about 85 million unique TCRs from HLA-typed donors.

60 Vbeta and 13 Jbeta primers were used in PCR. The authors' processing: Roughly 11 million of the approximately 80 million unique TCR beta chains counted in a later analysis were shared. Measured with immunoSEQ multiplex PCR; TCRdb has only the in-frame clones, and not every one. V, J and clone size are taken as reported in that table, and D and trimming were inferred from the DNA itself. The repertoire consists of around 200,000 clones, with around 80% occurring once and the leading ten covering roughly a sixth. The length of the CDR3 is 16 residues. V shed 4 bases and J 4 bases; nucleotides not matched to a gene: 7. In germline, CDR1 is MRHNA, CDR2 SNTAGT.

The V and J genes are TRBV6-4 and TRBJ1-6, with 7 positions matching TRBD1. This clonotype was sampled from a man between 35 and 55 years old in good health and CMV-seronegative. Source material: PBMCs. Written as DNA, the CDR3 is TGTGCCAGCAGTGTAGAAGGACAGGAGTATAATTCACCCCTCCACTTT. Translated: CASSVEGQEYNSPLHF.